In its sample, the clone carrying this T cell receptor (beta chain) was seen a few times. Its target is unknown. This specimen belongs to a study of beta chain features in type 1 diabetes. Researchers reported sorting CD4+ naive, central memory, regulatory and stem cell-like memory cells via CD45RO/CCR7/CD25/CD127/CD95/CD27. General study points: All four CD4+ subsets of Type 1 diabetes patients contained TCRB CDR3s that were moderately but significantly shorter. Among type 1 diabetes patients, VDJ junctions had fewer insertions and more deletions.

V was cut by 4 bases and J by 2 bases, with 12 bases left in between. This CDR3 is built from 14 residues. The V gene's germline CDR1 is GTSNPN and CDR2 SVGIG (reference sequence). Investigators reverse transcribed all isolated RNA, so they sequenced expressed TCRB transcripts. Clones were read by immunoSEQ multiplex PCR, and TCRdb kept only the in-frame ones, dropping some. In the table there are about 470,000 clones, about 32% of which are singletons. The material sequenced was naive CD4+ T cells from blood. The TCR sequence derives from a man aged 18 to 29 in good health. V usage is TRBV30 and J usage is TRBJ2-1; D unresolved. The CDR3 sequence: CAWMVSPTYNEQFF. The CDR3 region has the DNA TGTGCCTGGATGGTATCCCCGACCTACAATGAGCAGTTCTTC.